The rows below give T cell receptor beta chains drawn from one sample of a study of response to subunit inactivated influenza vaccine. TCRdb called the RT-PCR reads again in MiXCR, with one record for every CDR3 protein. The sample has more than 500,000 distinct CDR3 sequences, 11% seen once. The data also belong to a second study, concerning T cells expressing NK-cell markers.

Sequencing used PBMCs from blood, obtained on the day of vaccination. The receptors stem from a man over 45 who received an inactivated influenza vaccine. The CDR3 runs from the conserved cysteine through the conserved F or W. D genes are given only for firm matches. Clone size is not always given. Where it is, it says once, few, many or a class for expanded clones.

TRBD2	few	TRBJ2-5	TRBV15	TGTGCCACCAGCAGGGGACTAGCGGGAGGCGTTGGAGAGACCCAGTACTTC	CATSRGLAGGVGETQYF
-	few	TRBJ2-7	TRBV11-2	TGTGCCAGCAGCTTAGTTCGGAATCGGGAGCAGTACTTC	CASSLVRNREQYF
-	few	TRBJ2-7	TRBV20-1	TGCAGTGCCACTAGGGGGGGTACCTACGAGCAGTACTTC	CSATRGGTYEQYF
TRBD1	many	TRBJ2-7	TRBV4-2	TGTGCCAGCAGCCAAACAACAGGGGGATTCTACGAGCAGTACTTC	CASSQTTGGFYEQYF
-	-	TRBJ2-1	TRBV7-2	TGTGCCAGCAGCCCCCGAAGGGGGTTTAATGAGCAGTTCTTC	CASSPRRGFNEQFF
-	few	TRBJ2-7	TRBV20-1	TGCAGTGCTCGGCCGCCTAGCTCCTACGAGCAGTACTTC	CSARPPSSYEQYF
-	few	TRBJ1-6	TRBV13	TGTGCCAGCAGCTTAGGGCTGGGGTATAATTCACCCCTCCACTTT	CASSLGLGYNSPLHF
TRBD1	-	TRBJ2-3	TRBV10-3	TGTGCCATCAGTGATGGTACAGGGGTAAGAACAGATACGCAGTATTTT	CAISDGTGVRTDTQYF
-	few	TRBJ2-3	TRBV9	TGTGCCAGCAGCGTAGAGGTTGCGGCAGATACGCAGTATTTT	CASSVEVAADTQYF
-	-	TRBJ2-3	TRBV5-1	TGCGCCAGCAGCTTGGGAGAACAGGTGTCAGATACGCAGTATTTT	CASSLGEQVSDTQYF
TRBD2	many	TRBJ2-1	TRBV7-6	TGTGCCAGCAGCTCCCTAGCGGAAGGGAAGAATGAGCAGTTCTTC	CASSSLAEGKNEQFF
-	few	TRBJ2-5	TRBV20-1	TGCAGTGCTAGGACCCCGGCGGATACCCAGTACTTC	CSARTPADTQYF
-	few	TRBJ2-1	TRBV12-3/TRBV12-4	TGTGCCAGCAGTTTAGTGTTCCGGGACGCTGAGCAGTTCTTC	CASSLVFRDAEQFF
-	few	TRBJ1-1	TRBV29-1	TGCAGCGCCTCGGCTCAGGAGAACACTGAAGCTTTCTTT	CSASAQENTEAFF
TRBD2	-	TRBJ2-5	TRBV4-3	TGCGCCAGCAGCCAAGATCGACTAGCGGTTATCCAGTACTTC	CASSQDRLAVIQYF
TRBD1	-	TRBJ1-6	TRBV18	TGTGCCAGCTCACCCAGCGGGGACAGAGGTTCACCCCTCCACTTT	CASSPSGDRGSPLHF
-	-	TRBJ2-1	TRBV5-1	TGCGCCAGCAGCCCGGTGCGGGGGCCGGACGGGAATGAGCAGTTCTTC	CASSPVRGPDGNEQFF
-	few	TRBJ2-7	TRBV30	TGTGCCTGGAGTGTACCGGGGGCAGGTGAGCAGTACTTC	CAWSVPGAGEQYF
-	-	TRBJ2-3	TRBV14	TGTGCCAGCAGCCATAAGGGGGGTGATACGCAGTATTTT	CASSHKGGDTQYF
-	few	TRBJ2-1	TRBV12-3/TRBV12-4	TGTGCCAGCAGTTTAAGGGGCCCCTCCAATGAGCAGTTCTTC	CASSLRGPSNEQFF
-	-	TRBJ2-2	TRBV7-9	TGTGCCAGTGGACACGTCTGGAACACCGGGGAGCTGTTTTTT	CASGHVWNTGELFF
-	few	TRBJ1-1	TRBV28	TGTGCCAGCAGTGTCCCGCAGGGTCACACTGAAGCTTTCTTT	CASSVPQGHTEAFF
TRBD1	-	TRBJ2-1	TRBV5-1	TGCGCCAGCAGCTTGGGGGACAGTTTATGCTACAATGAGCAGTTCTTC	CASSLGDSLCYNEQFF
TRBD1	few	TRBJ2-5	TRBV18	TGTGCCAGCTCACCGCTGACAGGGAAGGAGGAGACCCAGTACTTC	CASSPLTGKEETQYF
TRBD2	few	TRBJ2-1	TRBV7-9	TGTGCCAGCAGCTTAGAGACTAGCGGGAGGGCCGGCAATGAGCAGTTCTTC	CASSLETSGRAGNEQFF
TRBD1	few	TRBJ2-1	TRBV6-2/TRBV6-3	TGTGCCAGCAGTCCCTTTATCAGGACAGGGAGCTACAATGAGCAGTTCTTC	CASSPFIRTGSYNEQFF
TRBD1	few	TRBJ2-5	TRBV12-3/TRBV12-4	TGTGCCAGCACCTTGGACAGGGGTAGAGAGACCCAGTACTTC	CASTLDRGRETQYF
-	many	TRBJ2-5	TRBV3-1	TGTGCCAGCAGCCAAGATCTGGCGGGACAAGAGACCCAGTACTTC	CASSQDLAGQETQYF
-	few	TRBJ2-1	TRBV20-1	TGCAGTGCTACATCGCAGAGGGGATACAGTTTTGAGCAGTTCTTC	CSATSQRGYSFEQFF
-	few	TRBJ1-3	TRBV7-8	TGTGCCAGCAGCTTAGGTGGGGGGCCCGGAAACACCATATATTTT	CASSLGGGPGNTIYF
TRBD1	few	TRBJ2-7	TRBV6-1	TGTGCCAGCAGCATATGGGACAGGGGGTCTTACGAGCAGTACTTC	CASSIWDRGSYEQYF
TRBD2	few	TRBJ2-7	TRBV5-1	TGCGCCAGCAACCGGGACCCGCTAGCGGGTTCCTACGAGCAGTACTTC	CASNRDPLAGSYEQYF